These 8 T cell receptor beta chains share one sample of origin, sequenced in a study of cytomegalovirus exposure and HLA in healthy donors. 13 Jbeta primers and 60 Vbeta primers were used for the PCR. Profiled with immunoSEQ multiplex PCR; TCRdb holds only in-frame clones, not every one. The sample holds about 170,000 clones, approximately 88% seen once. The sequencing input was PBMCs. The receptors here all came from a boy aged 2 to 10 in good health and CMV-seronegative.

On this clone: The junction departs from the called germline gene at one end, perhaps through a read error. The chain is built from TRBV6-5 and TRBJ2-1; the D gene is possibly TRBD2 (5 bases). CDR3 size: 12 residues. CDR1 and CDR2 (germline): MNHEY, SVGAGI. The CDR3: CASRSAWTEEVF. The CDR3 region has the DNA TGTGCCAGCAGGTCCGCGTGGACGGAGGAGGTCTTC.

The chain uses TRBV10-3 and TRBJ2-7, with D possibly being TRBD1 (6 bases). V was cut by 6 bases and J by 6 bases, with 9 bases left in between. The CDR3 runs to 11 residues. The germline gives CDR1 ENHRY, CDR2 SYGVKD. Here the CDR3 DNA reads TGTGCCATCAGCTCAGGGGCCGAGCAGTACGTC. It translates to CAISSGAEQYV.

The chain employs TRBV6-1 and TRBJ1-2; D possibly corresponds to TRBD1 (5 bases). Germline CDR1 is MNHNS and CDR2 is SASEGT. V dropped 2 bases and J dropped 2 bases, with 15 bases sitting between them. The CDR3 extends over 16 amino acids. CDR3 DNA sequence: TGTGCCAGCAGTGAATGGGGGGTGGAGGGGAACTATGGCTACACCTTC. This gives the protein CASSEWGVEGNYGYTF.

The rearrangement links TRBV7-2 to TRBJ1-5; a possible D gene is TRBD1 (6 bases). The CDR3 is made up of 15 amino acids. Germline assignment: CDR1 SGHTA and CDR2 FQGNSA. The V end was cut by 2 bases, the J end by 5 bases, with 13 bases between. This chain's CDR3 is CASSLISRGDQPQHF. Here the CDR3 DNA reads TGTGCCAGCAGCTTAATCTCCAGGGGCGATCAGCCCCAGCATTTT.

The rearrangement links TRBV29-1 to TRBJ2-1; tentatively, D is TRBD2 (6 bases). The CDR3 sequence is 12 residues long. Looked up from germline, CDR1 is SQVTM and CDR2 is ANQGSEA. Trimming removed 4 bases at V and 4 bases at J, with 8 bases between. The CDR3 nucleotides are TGCAGCGTTGTAGGAGGGTACAATGAGCAGTTCTTC. Its translation: CSVVGGYNEQFF.

The chain uses TRBV6-6 and TRBJ2-5; unclear D gene. This CDR3 is built from 11 residues. CDR1 is MNHNY, CDR2 SVGAGI, per germline (reference sequence). V lost 5 bases, J lost 5 bases, and 6 bases lay in between. The CDR3 DNA reads as TGTGCCAGCAGTCTGCGGGAGACCCAGTACTTC. This gives the protein CASSLRETQYF.

The chain couples TRBV6-5 to TRBJ1-3, with D perhaps TRBD1 (5 bases). Between the trimmed V and J ends, which lost 4 bases and 2 bases, there was a span of 9 bases. The CDR3 sequence is 14 residues long. Germline-derived CDR1 and CDR2 are MNHEY and SVGAGI. CDR3 coding DNA: TGTGCCAGCAGTTCCTCGGACACTGGAAACACCATATATTTT. Translating it yields CASSSSDTGNTIYF.

This clone was seen a few times. The rearrangement joins TRBV5-6 to TRBJ1-1; D is ambiguous. The germline V gene has CDR1 SGHDT and CDR2 YYEEEE. V gave up 5 bases and J gave up 3 bases, with 14 bases separating them. This CDR3 is built from 14 residues. CDR3 sequence reads: CASSRAGFDTEAFF. CDR3 nucleotides: TGTGCCAGCAGTAGGGCGGGGTTCGACACTGAAGCTTTCTTT.